Below, one T cell receptor beta chain is given with its context. Germline loops: CDR1 SGHVS, CDR2 FNYEAQ. Trimming removed 4 bases at V and 5 bases at J, with 9 bases between. The CDR3 has 14 residues. As processed by the authors: Estimation of nucleated cell counts relied on the amplification of reference gene primers. Sequenced by immunoSEQ multiplex PCR; TCRdb stores in-frame clones only, minus some. V, J and clone size are those of that table, while D and trimming were read from the DNA. The data contain some 80,000 clones, 60% to 85% of them singletons. This specimen comes from a study of blood T cell repertoires in COVID-19. Study at large: From the United States, Italy and Spain came samples of acute and convalescent COVID-19. Nucleic acid was either cDNA or gDNA, and it came from T cells, B-cell-depleted T cells, or PBMCs.

This chain connects TRBV7-6 to TRBJ1-6, with a possible D match to TRBD1 (5 bases). The clonotype comes from a woman older than 75 with active or convalescent COVID-19. Sequencing was performed on peripheral blood. The CDR3 nucleotides read TGTGCCAGCAGCTCGGACATAGATAATTCACCCCTCCACTTT. Amino acids: CASSSDIDNSPLHF. The variable domain in full, with the rest retrieved from reference TRBV7-6 and TRBJ1-6, is GAGVSQSPRYKVTKRGQDVALRCDPISGHVSLYWYRQALGQGPEFLTYFNYEAQQDKSGLPNDRFSAERPEGSISTLTIQRTEQRDSAMYRCASSSDIDNSPLHFGNGTRLTVT.